One sample yielded the 21 T cell receptor beta chains listed below, sequenced in a study of post-analysis software for immune sequencing data. Study findings and constraints: Higher frequency in patients than in controls was seen for five TRBV segments, with TRBV5-6, TRBV5-1 and TRBV20-1 among them.

These receptors' antigens are unknown. Researchers reported that TCR beta cDNA libraries carried unique molecular identifiers. TCRdb ran MiXCR on the PCR reads and lists one entry per CDR3 protein. Of some 890,000 distinct CDR3 sequences in the sample, around 50% were seen once. The sequencing sample was made of blood. These receptor sequences come from a girl under 18 with multiple sclerosis.

This chain connects TRBV27 to TRBJ2-6, with 8 bases aligning to TRBD2. Unmatched junction bases numbered 3, after V lost 1 base and J lost 1 base. The CDR3 extends over 17 amino acids. Looked up from germline, CDR1 is MNHEY and CDR2 is SMNVEV (reference sequence). CDR3 region: CASSLWGLDSGANVLTF. DNA for the CDR3: TGTGCCAGCAGTTTATGGGGACTAGATTCTGGGGCCAACGTCCTGACTTTC.

The chain uses TRBV2 and TRBJ2-1; D perhaps matches TRBD2 (6 bases). The germline V and J ends were trimmed by 0 bases and 10 bases, with 13 bases remaining between them. This CDR3 contains 14 residues. CDR1 and CDR2 (germline): SNHLY, FYNNEI. CDR3 protein: CASSEAGGFEEQFF. CDR3 sequence (DNA): TGTGCCAGCAGTGAAGCAGGAGGGTTCGAAGAGCAGTTCTTC.

There are a few counts of this clonotype. The rearrangement uses TRBV12-3 or TRBV12-4 and TRBJ2-7; TRBD1 or TRBD2 may be the D gene (6 bases each). The CDR3 sequence is 13 residues long. V lost 10 bases and J 4 bases, leaving 17 bases between the germline ends. The CDR3 region is CATAPTGTYEQYF. CDR3 coding DNA: TGTGCCACCGCCCCCACAGGGACTTACGAGCAGTACTTC.

J is TRBJ1-4 and V is TRBV20-1; unclear D gene. Germline V CDR1 and CDR2: DFQATT, SNEGSKA (reference sequence). V was pared by 6 bases and J by 0 bases, with 14 bases between. This CDR3 spans 15 amino acids. This CDR3 reads CSAPNSGSTNEKLFF. For the CDR3, the DNA is TGCAGTGCCCCTAATTCTGGGTCAACTAATGAAAAACTGTTTTTT.

This clonotype has a handful of counts. The CDR3 sequence: CSAGGLAGGPKFSYNEQFF. The CDR3 nucleotides are TGCAGTGCGGGGGGGTTAGCGGGAGGGCCAAAATTCTCCTACAATGAGCAGTTCTTC. This chain joins TRBV20-1 and TRBJ2-1; 11 nucleotides align to TRBD2. Germline V lookup: CDR1 DFQATT, CDR2 SNEGSKA (reference sequence). The CDR3 sequence is 19 residues long. Trimming removed 6 bases from V and 0 bases from J; junction bases left unmatched: 16.

Only a few counts were recorded for this clonotype. The gene calls are TRBV3-1 and TRBJ2-1, with 7 bases matching TRBD2. Germline V lookup: CDR1 LGHDT, CDR2 YNNKEL (reference sequence). V dropped 0 bases and J dropped 2; count of bases not matched to a gene: 4. The CDR3 loop spans 16 amino acids. In nucleotides, the CDR3 is TGTGCCAGCAGCCAAGATCTCCGGGAGGCCTACAATGAGCAGTTCTTC. Translation: CASSQDLREAYNEQFF.

This clonotype was seen a handful of times. V is TRBV9 and J is TRBJ2-7; TRBD2 agrees at 13 bases. V lost 3 bases and J lost 3; bases outside the gene matches: 12. Germline-derived CDR1 and CDR2 are SGDLS and YYNGEE. There are 18 residues in the CDR3. In DNA form, the CDR3 reads TGTGCCAGCAGCGAAGGACTAGCGGGAGAAAGTATCGGCTACGAGCAGTACTTC. Protein: CASSEGLAGESIGYEQYF.

This chain joins TRBV12-3 or TRBV12-4 and TRBJ2-3; 8 nucleotides line up with TRBD2. The V and J ends lost 6 bases and 0 bases, in that order; junction bases with no gene match: 14. The CDR3 has 18 amino acids. DNA for the CDR3: TGTGCCAGCAGCACCCCCCTAGCGGGTACTACTAGCACAGATACGCAGTATTTT. This codes for CASSTPLAGTTSTDTQYF.

The chain employs TRBV7-2 and TRBJ1-1; D is unclear. V was trimmed by 2 bases and J by 5 bases, leaving 12 bases between them. Germline CDR1 reads SGHTA; CDR2 reads FQGNSA. The CDR3 contains 14 residues. The DNA of the CDR3 is TGTGCCAGCAGCTTAACCCCCCGGGAGACTGAAGCTTTCTTT. As protein: CASSLTPRETEAFF. The entire variable domain, with the rest obtained from reference TRBV7-2 and TRBJ1-1, is as follows: GAGVSQSPSNKVTEKGKDVELRCDPISGHTALYWYRQSLGQGLEFLIYFQGNSAPDKSGLPSDRFSAERTGGSVSTLTIQRTQQEDSAVYLCASSLTPRETEAFFGQGTRLTVV.

This chain joins TRBV5-1 and TRBJ2-7; 9 bases match TRBD2. V shed 7 bases and J 7 bases; nucleotides not matched to a gene: 9. CDR1 and CDR2 from the germline V gene are SGHRS and YFSETQ. This CDR3 is 13 amino acids long. CDR3 region: CASAVAGVDEQYF. The CDR3 region has the DNA TGCGCCAGCGCCGTAGCGGGAGTTGATGAGCAGTACTTC.

This clonotype turned up a few times. The chain has TRBV7-2 and TRBJ2-7; the match to TRBD2 covers 11 bases. CDR3 length: 18 residues. CDR1 and CDR2 from the germline V gene are SGHTA and FQGNSA. V shed 2 bases and J 0 bases; nucleotides not matched to a gene: 9. As DNA, the CDR3 is TGTGCCAGCAGCTTACTGAGGACTAGCGGGCGTAGCTCCTACGAGCAGTACTTC. Protein sequence: CASSLLRTSGRSSYEQYF.

This chain joins TRBV20-1 and TRBJ2-3; TRBD2 agrees at 13 bases. CDR3 length: 19 residues. Trimming removed 1 base from V and 0 bases from J; junction bases left unmatched: 10. From germline, CDR1 is DFQATT and CDR2 SNEGSKA (reference sequence). The CDR3 here is CSARAPGLAGPFSTDTQYF. The CDR3 bases are TGCAGTGCTAGAGCCCCGGGACTAGCGGGACCCTTTAGCACAGATACGCAGTATTTT.

The chain has TRBV20-1 and TRBJ2-5; a possible D gene is TRBD1 (5 bases). The J call may be wrong; the DNA end is better matched by TRBJ2-7. Germline-derived CDR1 and CDR2 are DFQATT and SNEGSKA (reference sequence). This CDR3 region has 14 residues. The CDR3 loop reads CSARDPRDPYEQYF. In DNA form, the CDR3 reads TGCAGTGCTAGAGACCCCAGGGATCCCTACGAGCAGTACTTC.

This clonotype was seen only a few times. CDR3 loop: CASSLVVRGFEQYF. CDR3 in DNA: TGTGCCAGCAGCTTAGTAGTCAGGGGGTTCGAGCAGTACTTC. The chain is built from TRBV7-2 and TRBJ2-7; TRBD1 aligns across 7 bases. Per the germline V gene, CDR1 is SGHTA and CDR2 is FQGNSA. V lost 1 base and J lost 6; bases outside the gene matches: 6. This CDR3 spans 14 amino acids.

This clonotype was counted only a few times. The chain combines TRBV5-1 with TRBJ2-7; perhaps TRBD2 as D (6 bases). The length of the CDR3 is 14 residues. Between the trimmed V and J ends, which lost 3 bases and 4 bases, there was a span of 14 bases. In germline, CDR1 is SGHRS, CDR2 YFSETQ. The DNA for the CDR3 is TGCGCCAGCAGCTGGGACGGGGGACCTTACGAGCAGTACTTC. The encoded protein is CASSWDGGPYEQYF. Looking up the rest from reference TRBV5-1 and TRBJ2-7 gives the full variable domain: KAGVTQTPRYLIKTRGQQVTLSCSPISGHRSVSWYQQTPGQGLQFLFEYFSETQRNKGNFPGRFSGRQFSNSRSEMNVSTLELGDSALYLCASSWDGGPYEQYFGPGTRLTVT.

V and J are TRBV7-9 and TRBJ1-2, with TRBD1 as a possible D gene (6 bases). Germline values: CDR1 SEHNR, CDR2 FQNEAQ (reference sequence). The CDR3 is 17 residues long. Trimming took 5 bases from V and 3 from J, leaving 22 bases between them. CDR3 sequence (DNA): TGTGCCAGCAGCACCTTGGTAACAGGGCGGGGACACTATGGCTACACCTTC. It translates to CASSTLVTGRGHYGYTF.

The genes are TRBV15 and TRBJ2-5, with D unclear. The DNA matches TRBJ2-7 better at its end, which makes the J call doubtful. The germline CDR1 and CDR2 sequences are LNHNV and YYDKDF (reference sequence). The CDR3 sequence is 13 residues long. The CDR3 is CATSRDWGYEQYF. For the CDR3, the DNA is TGTGCCACCAGCAGAGATTGGGGCTACGAGCAGTACTTC.

This clonotype has just a few counts. CDR3 residues: CASSVPDGRDSSYNEQFF. The CDR3 DNA reads TGTGCCAGCAGCGTACCCGATGGAAGAGACAGCTCCTACAATGAGCAGTTCTTC. The chain combines TRBV9 with TRBJ2-1; maybe TRBD1 (5 bases). This CDR3 spans 18 amino acids. Trimming took 1 base from V and 0 from J, leaving 17 bases between them. Germline V CDR1 and CDR2: SGDLS, YYNGEE. The full variable domain, with the rest looked up from reference TRBV9 and TRBJ2-1, is DSGVTQTPKHLITATGQRVTLRCSPRSGDLSVYWYQQSLDQGLQFLIQYYNGEERAKGNILERFSAQQFPDLHSELNLSSLELGDSALYFCASSVPDGRDSSYNEQFFGPGTRLTVL.

This rearrangement joins TRBV20-1 to TRBJ2-3, with a weak D call TRBD2 (6 bases). Trimming stripped 8 bases from V and 0 bases from J, with 18 bases between. This CDR3 has 15 amino acids. The germline CDR1 and CDR2 sequences are DFQATT and SNEGSKA (reference sequence). CDR3 amino acids: CSTSLIRGSTDTQYF. CDR3 nucleotides: TGCAGTACCTCCCTGATACGGGGGAGCACAGATACGCAGTATTTT.

The chain employs TRBV29-1 and TRBJ2-3; a weak D match, TRBD1 (5 bases). V was clipped by 7 bases and J by 3 bases, with 14 bases between them. The germline gives CDR1 SQVTM, CDR2 ANQGSEA. CDR3 length equals 13 residues. The DNA for the CDR3 is TGCAGCGCTTTACACAGGAAAACAGATACGCAGTATTTT. This encodes CSALHRKTDTQYF.

J is TRBJ2-7 and V is TRBV5-1; D uncertain. Between the trimmed V and J ends, which lost 4 bases and 2 bases, there was a span of 13 bases. The CDR3 runs 14 residues. CDR1 is SGHRS and CDR2 is YFSETQ in the germline V gene. The CDR3 here is CASSKDGPAYEQYF. The CDR3 nucleotides are TGCGCCAGCAGCAAGGACGGTCCCGCCTACGAGCAGTACTTC. The whole variable domain, filled in from reference TRBV5-1 and TRBJ2-7, reads KAGVTQTPRYLIKTRGQQVTLSCSPISGHRSVSWYQQTPGQGLQFLFEYFSETQRNKGNFPGRFSGRQFSNSRSEMNVSTLELGDSALYLCASSKDGPAYEQYFGPGTRLTVT.